This T cell receptor beta chain was identified in a study of beta chain features in type 1 diabetes. V was clipped by 3 bases and J by 9 bases; unmatched bases: 6. Germline-derived CDR1 and CDR2 are SGHTA and FQGNSA. This CDR3 has 15 amino acids. The entirety of the isolated RNA underwent reverse transcription, so expressed TCRB transcripts were sequenced. Clones were read by immunoSEQ multiplex PCR, and TCRdb kept only the in-frame ones, dropping some. The table includes roughly 170,000 clones, about 13% detected once. Sequences were obtained from central memory CD4+ T cells from blood. This TCR derives from a young woman in good health. The rearrangement joins TRBV7-2 to TRBJ2-1; TRBD2 matches at 12 bases. The CDR3 coding sequence is TGTGCCAGCAGCTTCTCTAGCGGGAGGGCAGCTGAGCAGTTCTTC. It specifies CASSFSSGRAAEQFF.